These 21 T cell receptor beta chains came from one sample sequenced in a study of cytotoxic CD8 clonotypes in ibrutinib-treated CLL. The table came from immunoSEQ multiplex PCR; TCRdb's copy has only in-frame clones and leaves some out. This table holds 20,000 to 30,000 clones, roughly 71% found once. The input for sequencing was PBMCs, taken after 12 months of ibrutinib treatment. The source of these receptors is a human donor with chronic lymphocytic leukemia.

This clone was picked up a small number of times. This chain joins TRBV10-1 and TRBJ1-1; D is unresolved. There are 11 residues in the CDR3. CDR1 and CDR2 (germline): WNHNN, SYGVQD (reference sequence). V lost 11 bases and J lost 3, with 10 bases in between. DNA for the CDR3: TGCGCCCGGGGAAAGGACACTGAAGCTTTCTTT. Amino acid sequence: CARGKDTEAFF.

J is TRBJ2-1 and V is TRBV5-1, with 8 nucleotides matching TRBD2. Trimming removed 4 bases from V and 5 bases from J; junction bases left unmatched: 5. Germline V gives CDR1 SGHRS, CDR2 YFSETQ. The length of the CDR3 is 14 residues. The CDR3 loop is CASSPTGGNNEQFF. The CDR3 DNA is TGCGCCAGCAGCCCGACGGGGGGGAACAATGAGCAGTTCTTC.

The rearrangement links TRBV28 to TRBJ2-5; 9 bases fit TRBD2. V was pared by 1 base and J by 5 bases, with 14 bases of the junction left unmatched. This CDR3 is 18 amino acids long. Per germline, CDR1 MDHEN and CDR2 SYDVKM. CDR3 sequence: CASSLSVQRGVLWETQYF. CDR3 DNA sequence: TGTGCCAGCAGTTTATCCGTGCAGCGGGGGGTTTTGTGGGAGACCCAGTACTTC.

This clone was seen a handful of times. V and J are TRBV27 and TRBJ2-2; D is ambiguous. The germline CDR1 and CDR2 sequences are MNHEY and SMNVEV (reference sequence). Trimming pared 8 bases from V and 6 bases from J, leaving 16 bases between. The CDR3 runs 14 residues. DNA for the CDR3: TGTGCCAGCCGGCCTGACACCCTTCCCGGGGAGCTGTTTTTT. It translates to CASRPDTLPGELFF.

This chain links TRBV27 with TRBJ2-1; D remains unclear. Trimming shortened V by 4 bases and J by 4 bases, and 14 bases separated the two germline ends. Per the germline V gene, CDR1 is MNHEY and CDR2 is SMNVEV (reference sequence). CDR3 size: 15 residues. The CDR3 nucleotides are TGTGCCAGCAGTTCCCACCCCCCTCGTTACAATGAGCAGTTCTTC. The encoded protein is CASSSHPPRYNEQFF.

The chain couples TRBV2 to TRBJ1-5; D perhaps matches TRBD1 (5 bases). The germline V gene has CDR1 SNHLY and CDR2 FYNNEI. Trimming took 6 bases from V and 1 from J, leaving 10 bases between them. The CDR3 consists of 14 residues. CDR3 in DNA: TGTGCCAGCAGGGCAGGGAGGAGCAATCAGCCCCAGCATTTT. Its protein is CASRAGRSNQPQHF.

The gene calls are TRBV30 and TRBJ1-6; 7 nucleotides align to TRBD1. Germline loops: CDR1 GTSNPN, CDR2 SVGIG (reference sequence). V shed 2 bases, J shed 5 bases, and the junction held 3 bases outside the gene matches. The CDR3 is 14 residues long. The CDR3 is CAWSTGQNNSPLHF. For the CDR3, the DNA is TGTGCCTGGAGTACGGGACAGAATAATTCACCCCTCCACTTT. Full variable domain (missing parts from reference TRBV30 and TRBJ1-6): SQTIHQWPATLVQPVGSPLSLECTVEGTSNPNLYWYRQAAGRGLQLLFYSVGIGQISSEVPQNLSASRPQDRQFILSSKKLLLSDSGFYLCAWSTGQNNSPLHFGNGTRLTVT.

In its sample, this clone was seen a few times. The CDR3 is CASSQDRGIGETQYF. The CDR3 DNA reads as TGCGCCAGCAGCCAAGATAGGGGGATCGGGGAGACCCAGTACTTC. The rearrangement uses TRBV4-3 and TRBJ2-5; possible D gene TRBD1, 6 bases. V was pared by 0 bases and J by 5 bases, with 13 bases between. This CDR3 comprises 15 residues. Per the germline V gene, CDR1 is LGHNA and CDR2 is YSLEER.

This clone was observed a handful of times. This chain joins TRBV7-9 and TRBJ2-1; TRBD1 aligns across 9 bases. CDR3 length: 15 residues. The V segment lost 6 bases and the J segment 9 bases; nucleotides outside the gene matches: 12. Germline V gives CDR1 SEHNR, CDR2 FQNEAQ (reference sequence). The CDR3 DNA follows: TGTGCCAGCAGGGACCGGGACAGGGTGGAACGTGAGCAGTTCTTC. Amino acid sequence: CASRDRDRVEREQFF.

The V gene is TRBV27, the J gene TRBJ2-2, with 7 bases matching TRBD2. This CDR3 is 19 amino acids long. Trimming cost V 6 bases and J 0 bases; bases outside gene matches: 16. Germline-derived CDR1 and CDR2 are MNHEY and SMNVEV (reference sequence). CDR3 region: CASRLGTRAGTSNTGELFF. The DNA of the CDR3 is TGTGCCAGCAGACTAGGAACCCGAGCGGGAACTTCGAACACCGGGGAGCTGTTTTTT.

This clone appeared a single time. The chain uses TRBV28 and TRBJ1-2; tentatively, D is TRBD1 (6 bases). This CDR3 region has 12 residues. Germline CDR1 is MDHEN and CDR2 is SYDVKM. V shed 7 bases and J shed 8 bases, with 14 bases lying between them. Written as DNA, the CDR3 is TGTGCCAGCATGGGGGCAGGCCCAGGCTACACCTTC. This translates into CASMGAGPGYTF.

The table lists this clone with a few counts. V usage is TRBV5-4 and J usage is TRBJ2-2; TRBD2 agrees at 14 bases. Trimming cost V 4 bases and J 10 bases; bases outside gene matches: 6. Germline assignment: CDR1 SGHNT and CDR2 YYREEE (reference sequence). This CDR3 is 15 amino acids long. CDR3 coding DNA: TGTGCCAGCAGCACCGGACTAGCGGGGGGTGCGGAGCTGTTTTTT. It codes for CASSTGLAGGAELFF.

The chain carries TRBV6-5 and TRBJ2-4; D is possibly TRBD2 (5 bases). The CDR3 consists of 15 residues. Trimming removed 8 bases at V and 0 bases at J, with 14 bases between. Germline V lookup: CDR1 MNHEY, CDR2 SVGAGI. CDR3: CASGRGSLAKNIQYF. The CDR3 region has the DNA TGTGCCAGCGGTCGGGGATCTCTAGCCAAAAACATTCAGTACTTC.

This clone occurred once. The CDR3 loop reads CASSVLEGSYNEQFF. The CDR3 region has the DNA TGTGCCAGCAGCGTATTGGAGGGGTCCTACAATGAGCAGTTCTTC. The chain couples TRBV9 to TRBJ2-1, with D perhaps TRBD2 (6 bases). Germline V gives CDR1 SGDLS, CDR2 YYNGEE. V lost 1 base and J 1 base, leaving 9 bases between the germline ends. The CDR3 totals 15 residues.

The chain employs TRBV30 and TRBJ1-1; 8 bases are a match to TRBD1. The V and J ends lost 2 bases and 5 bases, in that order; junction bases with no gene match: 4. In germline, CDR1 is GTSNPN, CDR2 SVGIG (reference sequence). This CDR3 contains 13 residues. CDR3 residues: CAWSQGAQTEAFF. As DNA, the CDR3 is TGTGCCTGGAGTCAGGGGGCGCAGACTGAAGCTTTCTTT.

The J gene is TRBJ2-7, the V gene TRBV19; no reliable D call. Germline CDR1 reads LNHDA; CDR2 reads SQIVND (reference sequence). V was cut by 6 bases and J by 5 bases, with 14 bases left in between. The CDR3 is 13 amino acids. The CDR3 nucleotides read TGTGCCAGTAGCGTTCACCGCCTCCACGAGCAGTACTTC. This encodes CASSVHRLHEQYF.

CDR3 protein: CASTGDRTNYGYTF. The CDR3 DNA reads as TGTGCCAGCACCGGGGACAGAACGAACTATGGCTACACCTTC. The V and J genes are TRBV7-2 and TRBJ1-2; the match to TRBD1 covers 7 bases. Germline V gene sequence: CDR1 SGHTA, CDR2 FQGNSA. V dropped 7 bases and J dropped 2; count of bases not matched to a gene: 7. The CDR3 length is 14 residues.

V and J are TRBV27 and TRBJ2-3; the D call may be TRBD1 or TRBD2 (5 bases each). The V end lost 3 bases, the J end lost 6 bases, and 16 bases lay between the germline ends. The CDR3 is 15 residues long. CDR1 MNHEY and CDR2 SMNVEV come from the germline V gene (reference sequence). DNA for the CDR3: TGTGCCAGCAGTTTTCGGCAAACAGGAGGCGATACGCAGTATTTT. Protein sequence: CASSFRQTGGDTQYF.

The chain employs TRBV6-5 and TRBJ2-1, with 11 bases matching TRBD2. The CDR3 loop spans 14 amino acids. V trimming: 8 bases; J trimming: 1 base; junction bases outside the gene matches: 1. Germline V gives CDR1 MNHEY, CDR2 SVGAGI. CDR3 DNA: TGTGCCAGCGGGACTAGCGGATCCTACAATGAGCAGTTCTTC. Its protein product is CASGTSGSYNEQFF.

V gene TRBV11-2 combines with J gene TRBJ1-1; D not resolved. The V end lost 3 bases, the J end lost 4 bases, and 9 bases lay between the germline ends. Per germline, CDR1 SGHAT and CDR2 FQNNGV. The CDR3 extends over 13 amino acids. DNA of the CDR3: TGTGCCAGCAGCTTCTCACGGGGCACTGAAGCTTTCTTT. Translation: CASSFSRGTEAFF.

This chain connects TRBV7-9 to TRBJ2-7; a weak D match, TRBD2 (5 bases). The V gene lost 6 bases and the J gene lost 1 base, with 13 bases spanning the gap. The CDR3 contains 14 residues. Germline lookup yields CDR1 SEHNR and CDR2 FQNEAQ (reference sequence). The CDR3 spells CASRDSGRSYEQYF. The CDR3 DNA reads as TGTGCCAGCAGGGACTCTGGGAGATCCTACGAGCAGTACTTC. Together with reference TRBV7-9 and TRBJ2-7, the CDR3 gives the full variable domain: DTGVSQNPRHKITKRGQNVTFRCDPISEHNRLYWYRQTLGQGPEFLTYFQNEAQLEKSRLLSDRFSAERPKGSFSTLEIQRTEQGDSAMYLCASRDSGRSYEQYFGPGTRLTVT.